The rows below give T cell receptor beta chains drawn from one sample of a study of blood T cell repertoires in COVID-19. Some clones are missing from TCRdb's copy, which holds only in-frame ones; the method was immunoSEQ multiplex PCR. The table has about 87,000 clones, more than 75% seen once. The sequenced sample consisted of peripheral blood. All receptors derive from a man between 40 and 49 years old with acute or convalescent COVID-19. The CDR3 runs from the conserved cysteine through the conserved F or W. The D gene is left open where the match is weak. Size is omitted from some rows. Given values are once, few, many or a class for expanded clones.

j_call: TRBJ2-3; v_call: TRBV7-2; d_call: .; clone_size: .; cdr3_aa: CASSPPWGTSTDTQYF; cdr3_nt: TGTGCCAGCAGCCCCCCCTGGGGCACAAGCACAGATACGCAGTATTTT
j_call: TRBJ2-2; v_call: TRBV11-3; d_call: .; clone_size: .; cdr3_aa: CASSSGTLNTGELFF; cdr3_nt: TGTGCCAGCAGCTCCGGGACACTGAACACCGGGGAGCTGTTTTTT
j_call: TRBJ1-6; v_call: TRBV27; d_call: .; clone_size: .; cdr3_aa: CASSPGQSPPLHF; cdr3_nt: TGTGCCAGCAGTCCGGGACAATCGCCACCCCTCCACTTT
j_call: TRBJ1-1; v_call: TRBV27; d_call: TRBD1; clone_size: .; cdr3_aa: CASRPPQGARTEAFF; cdr3_nt: TGTGCCAGCAGACCTCCACAGGGGGCGCGTACTGAAGCTTTCTTT
j_call: TRBJ2-1; v_call: TRBV14; d_call: .; clone_size: medium-sized; cdr3_aa: CASSWMRRDEQFF; cdr3_nt: TGTGCCAGCAGCTGGATGCGGCGGGATGAGCAGTTCTTC
j_call: TRBJ2-4; v_call: TRBV6-2/TRBV6-3; d_call: TRBD2; clone_size: .; cdr3_aa: CASSRGLAELAKNIQYF; cdr3_nt: TGTGCCAGCAGCCGCGGACTAGCGGAGCTAGCCAAAAACATTCAGTACTTC
j_call: TRBJ2-4; v_call: TRBV19; d_call: TRBD2; clone_size: .; cdr3_aa: CASSSLREVGLAKNIQYF; cdr3_nt: TGTGCCAGTAGTTCCCTTCGGGAGGTCGGGCTAGCCAAAAACATTCAGTACTTC
j_call: TRBJ2-5; v_call: TRBV30; d_call: TRBD1; clone_size: .; cdr3_aa: CAWRSGRGYETQYF; cdr3_nt: TGTGCCTGGAGAAGTGGCAGGGGGTATGAGACCCAGTACTTC
j_call: TRBJ1-1; v_call: TRBV7-8; d_call: TRBD1; clone_size: .; cdr3_aa: CASSLAHLAQGAEAFF; cdr3_nt: TGTGCCAGCAGCCTTGCTCACCTGGCTCAGGGGGCTGAAGCTTTCTTT
j_call: TRBJ1-1; v_call: TRBV5-4; d_call: .; clone_size: .; cdr3_aa: CASSLEGSMNTEAFF; cdr3_nt: TGTGCCAGCAGCTTGGAGGGGTCTATGAACACTGAAGCTTTCTTT
j_call: TRBJ2-7; v_call: TRBV15; d_call: .; clone_size: .; cdr3_aa: CATSTFTKGVNEQYF; cdr3_nt: TGTGCCACCAGCACGTTCACGAAAGGAGTTAACGAGCAGTACTTC
j_call: TRBJ2-4; v_call: TRBV20-1; d_call: .; clone_size: .; cdr3_aa: CSATFTRGPIF; cdr3_nt: TGCAGTGCAACCTTCACTCGCGGCCCGATCTTC
j_call: TRBJ2-4; v_call: TRBV2; d_call: .; clone_size: .; cdr3_aa: CASEAVGNIQYF; cdr3_nt: TGTGCCAGCGAGGCGGTTGGGAACATTCAGTACTTC
j_call: TRBJ1-5; v_call: TRBV10-2; d_call: .; clone_size: .; cdr3_aa: CASSESGQPNQPQHF; cdr3_nt: TGCGCCAGCAGTGAGTCTGGACAGCCCAATCAGCCCCAGCATTTT
j_call: TRBJ2-7; v_call: TRBV6-1; d_call: TRBD2; clone_size: .; cdr3_aa: CASSARLSGSSYEQYF; cdr3_nt: TGTGCCAGCAGTGCCCGACTAAGCGGGAGCTCCTACGAGCAGTACTTC
j_call: TRBJ2-7; v_call: TRBV9; d_call: .; clone_size: .; cdr3_aa: CASSVVGGLIDEQYF; cdr3_nt: TGTGCCAGCAGCGTAGTGGGGGGGCTAATCGACGAGCAGTACTTC
j_call: TRBJ1-2; v_call: TRBV12-5; d_call: TRBD1; clone_size: .; cdr3_aa: CASGLGQGAGYTF; cdr3_nt: TGTGCTAGTGGCCTAGGGCAGGGGGCTGGCTACACCTTC
j_call: TRBJ2-3; v_call: TRBV7-6; d_call: .; clone_size: .; cdr3_aa: CASSFGDTQYF; cdr3_nt: TGTGCCAGCAGCTTCGGTGATACGCAGTATTTT
j_call: TRBJ2-7; v_call: TRBV9; d_call: .; clone_size: .; cdr3_aa: CASSYEQYF; cdr3_nt: TGTGCCAGCTCTTACGAGCAGTACTTC
j_call: TRBJ2-7; v_call: TRBV5-1; d_call: .; clone_size: .; cdr3_aa: CASSLILGRVYEQYF; cdr3_nt: TGCGCCAGCAGCCTAATTCTAGGCAGGGTCTACGAGCAGTACTTC
j_call: TRBJ2-2; v_call: TRBV30; d_call: .; clone_size: .; cdr3_aa: CAWSGDTFMGGELFF; cdr3_nt: TGTGCCTGGAGTGGGGACACCTTCATGGGCGGGGAGCTGTTTTTT
j_call: TRBJ2-1; v_call: TRBV6-2/TRBV6-3; d_call: TRBD2; clone_size: .; cdr3_aa: CASSYGLAVIYNEQFF; cdr3_nt: TGTGCCAGCAGTTACGGTCTAGCGGTGATATACAATGAGCAGTTCTTC
j_call: TRBJ2-1; v_call: TRBV4-3; d_call: .; clone_size: .; cdr3_aa: CASSQDVGGLYNEQFF; cdr3_nt: TGCGCCAGCAGCCAAGATGTGGGGGGACTCTACAATGAGCAGTTCTTC
j_call: TRBJ1-3; v_call: TRBV11-2; d_call: .; clone_size: .; cdr3_aa: CASSPRAGAATRNTIYF; cdr3_nt: TGTGCCAGCAGCCCCCGGGCGGGGGCTGCCACTAGAAACACCATATATTTT
j_call: TRBJ1-4; v_call: TRBV5-1; d_call: TRBD1; clone_size: .; cdr3_aa: CASSFGTANEKLFF; cdr3_nt: TGCGCCAGCAGCTTCGGGACAGCTAATGAAAAACTGTTTTTT
j_call: TRBJ1-5; v_call: TRBV5-8; d_call: .; clone_size: once; cdr3_aa: CASGFEVTAPQHF; cdr3_nt: TGTGCCTCTGGGTTCGAGGTTACCGCGCCCCAGCATTTT
j_call: TRBJ2-7; v_call: TRBV19; d_call: TRBD1; clone_size: .; cdr3_aa: CASSRDRGDEQYF; cdr3_nt: TGTGCCAGTAGTAGGGACAGAGGCGACGAGCAGTACTTC
j_call: TRBJ1-1; v_call: TRBV4-2; d_call: .; clone_size: .; cdr3_aa: CASSRSVDTNTEAFF; cdr3_nt: TGTGCCAGCAGCCGATCTGTGGACACCAACACTGAAGCTTTCTTT
j_call: TRBJ2-7; v_call: TRBV19; d_call: .; clone_size: .; cdr3_aa: CASSIGTGRYEQYF; cdr3_nt: TGTGCCAGTAGTATAGGTACAGGAAGATACGAGCAGTACTTC
j_call: TRBJ1-6; v_call: TRBV15; d_call: .; clone_size: .; cdr3_aa: CATSRVPAGDNSPLHF; cdr3_nt: TGTGCCACCAGCAGAGTTCCCGCAGGGGATAATTCACCCCTCCACTTT
j_call: TRBJ2-1; v_call: TRBV19; d_call: TRBD2; clone_size: .; cdr3_aa: CASSGLVHNEQFF; cdr3_nt: TGTGCCAGTAGTGGACTAGTACACAATGAGCAGTTCTTC
j_call: TRBJ1-6; v_call: TRBV5-1; d_call: .; clone_size: .; cdr3_aa: CASSLQGRENSPLHF; cdr3_nt: TGCGCCAGCAGCTTGCAGGGGCGTGAGAATTCACCCCTCCACTTT
j_call: TRBJ1-1; v_call: TRBV4-1; d_call: .; clone_size: once; cdr3_aa: CASSQDQGGTEAFF; cdr3_nt: TGCGCCAGCAGCCAAGATCAGGGAGGCACTGAAGCTTTCTTT
j_call: TRBJ2-7; v_call: TRBV4-2; d_call: .; clone_size: .; cdr3_aa: CASSQAGTGPPAYEQYF; cdr3_nt: TGTGCCAGCAGCCAAGCTGGTACAGGGCCGCCGGCCTACGAGCAGTACTTC
j_call: TRBJ2-3; v_call: TRBV28; d_call: .; clone_size: .; cdr3_aa: CASSLAGDMDTQYF; cdr3_nt: TGTGCCAGCAGTTTGGCAGGGGATATGGATACGCAGTATTTT
j_call: TRBJ2-7; v_call: TRBV5-4; d_call: .; clone_size: .; cdr3_aa: CASSLDRGDEQYF; cdr3_nt: TGTGCCAGCAGCTTGGACCGAGGCGACGAGCAGTACTTC
j_call: TRBJ1-5; v_call: TRBV7-6; d_call: .; clone_size: few; cdr3_aa: CASSQRGNQPQHF; cdr3_nt: TGTGCCAGCAGCCAGCGGGGGAATCAGCCCCAGCATTTT
j_call: TRBJ1-2; v_call: TRBV4-3; d_call: TRBD1; clone_size: .; cdr3_aa: CASSQQGDYGYTF; cdr3_nt: TGCGCCAGCAGCCAACAGGGGGACTATGGCTACACCTTC
j_call: TRBJ1-1; v_call: TRBV30; d_call: .; clone_size: .; cdr3_aa: CAWSTDSIFTEAFF; cdr3_nt: TGTGCCTGGAGTACGGACAGTATTTTCACTGAAGCTTTCTTT
j_call: TRBJ2-2; v_call: TRBV12-3/TRBV12-4; d_call: .; clone_size: few; cdr3_aa: CASRSPGELFF; cdr3_nt: TGTGCCAGCAGATCCCCTGGGGAGCTGTTTTTT
j_call: TRBJ1-5; v_call: TRBV2; d_call: .; clone_size: few; cdr3_aa: CASSSGFYSNQPQHF; cdr3_nt: TGTGCCAGCAGTTCAGGGTTTTATAGCAATCAGCCCCAGCATTTT
j_call: TRBJ1-2; v_call: TRBV23-1; d_call: .; clone_size: .; cdr3_aa: CASSQWGRSLVNYGYTF; cdr3_nt: TGCGCCAGCAGTCAATGGGGGCGGAGCTTGGTTAATTATGGCTACACCTTC
j_call: TRBJ1-1; v_call: TRBV14; d_call: .; clone_size: .; cdr3_aa: CASSQDFGRGFSEAFF; cdr3_nt: TGTGCCAGCAGCCAAGATTTCGGCAGGGGTTTCTCTGAAGCTTTCTTT
j_call: TRBJ1-2; v_call: TRBV6-5; d_call: .; clone_size: once; cdr3_aa: CATHVGGVHYGYTF; cdr3_nt: TGTGCCACTCATGTGGGGGGGGTACACTATGGCTACACCTTC
j_call: TRBJ1-2; v_call: TRBV9; d_call: .; clone_size: .; cdr3_aa: CASSPQWTVYGYTF; cdr3_nt: TGTGCCAGCAGCCCCCAATGGACAGTCTATGGCTACACCTTC
j_call: TRBJ2-5; v_call: TRBV7-9; d_call: TRBD1; clone_size: .; cdr3_aa: CASSRDSLETQYF; cdr3_nt: TGTGCCAGCAGCCGGGACAGTCTAGAGACCCAGTACTTC
j_call: TRBJ1-2; v_call: TRBV6-5; d_call: .; clone_size: .; cdr3_aa: CASSYPSGASRYGYTF; cdr3_nt: TGTGCCAGCAGTTATCCATCAGGGGCCTCCCGCTATGGCTACACCTTC
j_call: TRBJ1-2; v_call: TRBV11-2; d_call: .; clone_size: .; cdr3_aa: CASSLARVNGYTF; cdr3_nt: TGTGCCAGCAGCTTGGCCAGGGTGAATGGCTACACCTTC
j_call: TRBJ1-5; v_call: TRBV30; d_call: .; clone_size: .; cdr3_aa: CAWTPGGVNQPQHF; cdr3_nt: TGTGCCTGGACCCCCGGAGGGGTCAATCAGCCCCAGCATTTT
j_call: TRBJ2-1; v_call: TRBV20-1; d_call: .; clone_size: .; cdr3_aa: CSASPSNNEQFF; cdr3_nt: TGCAGTGCTAGTCCATCAAACAATGAGCAGTTCTTC